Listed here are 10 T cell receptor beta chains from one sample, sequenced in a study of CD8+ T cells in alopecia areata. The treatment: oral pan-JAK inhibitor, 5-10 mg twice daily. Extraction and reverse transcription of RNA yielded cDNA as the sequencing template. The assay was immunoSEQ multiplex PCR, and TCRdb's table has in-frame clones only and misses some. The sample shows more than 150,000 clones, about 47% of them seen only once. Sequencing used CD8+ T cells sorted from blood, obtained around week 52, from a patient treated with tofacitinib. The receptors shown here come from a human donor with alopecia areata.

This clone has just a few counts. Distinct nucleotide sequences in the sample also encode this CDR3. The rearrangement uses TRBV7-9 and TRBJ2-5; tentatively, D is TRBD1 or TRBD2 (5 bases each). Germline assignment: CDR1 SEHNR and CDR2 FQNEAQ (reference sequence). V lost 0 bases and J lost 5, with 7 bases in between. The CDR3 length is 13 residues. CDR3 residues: CASSLAGDETQYF. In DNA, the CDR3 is TGTGCCAGCAGCTTAGCCGGGGACGAGACCCAGTACTTC.

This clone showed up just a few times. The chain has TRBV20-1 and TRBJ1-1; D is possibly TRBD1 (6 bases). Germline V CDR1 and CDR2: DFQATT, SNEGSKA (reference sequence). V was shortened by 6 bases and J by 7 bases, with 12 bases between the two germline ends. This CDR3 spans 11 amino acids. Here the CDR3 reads CSAKGQREAFF. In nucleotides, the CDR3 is TGCAGTGCGAAAGGACAGCGTGAAGCTTTCTTT.

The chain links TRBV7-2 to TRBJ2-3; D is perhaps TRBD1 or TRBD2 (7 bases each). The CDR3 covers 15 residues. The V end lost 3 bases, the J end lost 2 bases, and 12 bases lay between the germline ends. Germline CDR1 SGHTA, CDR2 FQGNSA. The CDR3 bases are TGTGCCAGCAGCTTCCAGGGGGGGCACACAGATACGCAGTATTTT. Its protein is CASSFQGGHTDTQYF.

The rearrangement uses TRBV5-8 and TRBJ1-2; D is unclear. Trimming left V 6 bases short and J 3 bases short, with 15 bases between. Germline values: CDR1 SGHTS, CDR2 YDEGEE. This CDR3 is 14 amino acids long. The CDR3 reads CASKHAGIYYGYTF. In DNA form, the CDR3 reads TGTGCCAGCAAGCACGCCGGGATCTACTATGGCTACACCTTC.

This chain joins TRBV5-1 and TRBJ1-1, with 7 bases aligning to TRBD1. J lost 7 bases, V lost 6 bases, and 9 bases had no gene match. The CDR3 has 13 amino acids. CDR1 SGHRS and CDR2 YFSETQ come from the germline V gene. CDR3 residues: CASKPGTEGEAFF. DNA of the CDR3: TGCGCCAGCAAACCCGGGACAGAAGGTGAAGCTTTCTTT.

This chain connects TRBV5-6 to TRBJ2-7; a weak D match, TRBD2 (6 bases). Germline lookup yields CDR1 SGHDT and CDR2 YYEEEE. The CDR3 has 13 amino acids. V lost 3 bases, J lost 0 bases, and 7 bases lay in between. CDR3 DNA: TGTGCCAGCAGCTGGACTAACTCCTACGAGCAGTACTTC. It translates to CASSWTNSYEQYF.

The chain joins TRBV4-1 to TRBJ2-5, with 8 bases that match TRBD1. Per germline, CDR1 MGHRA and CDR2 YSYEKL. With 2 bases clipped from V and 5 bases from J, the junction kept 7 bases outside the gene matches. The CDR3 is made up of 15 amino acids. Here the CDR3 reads CASSQRSTGVETQYF. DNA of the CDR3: TGCGCCAGCAGCCAACGCTCGACAGGGGTGGAGACCCAGTACTTC.

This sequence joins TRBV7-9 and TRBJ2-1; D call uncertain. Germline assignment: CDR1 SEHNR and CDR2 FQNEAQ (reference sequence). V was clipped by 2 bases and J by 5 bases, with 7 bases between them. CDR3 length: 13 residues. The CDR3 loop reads CASSLSNNNEQFF. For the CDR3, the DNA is TGTGCCAGCAGCTTAAGTAACAACAATGAGCAGTTCTTC.

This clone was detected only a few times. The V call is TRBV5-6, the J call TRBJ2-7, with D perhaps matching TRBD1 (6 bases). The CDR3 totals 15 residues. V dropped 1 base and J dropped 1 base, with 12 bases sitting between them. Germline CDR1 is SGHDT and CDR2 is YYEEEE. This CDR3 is CASSLSRGASYEQYF. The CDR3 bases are TGTGCCAGCAGCTTGAGCAGGGGTGCGTCCTACGAGCAGTACTTC.

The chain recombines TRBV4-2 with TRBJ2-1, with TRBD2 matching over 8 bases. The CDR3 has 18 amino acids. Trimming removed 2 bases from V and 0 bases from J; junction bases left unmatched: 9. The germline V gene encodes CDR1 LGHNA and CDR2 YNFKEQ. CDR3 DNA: TGTGCCAGCAGCCAACCGACTAGCGAGGGGGGCTCCTACAATGAGCAGTTCTTC. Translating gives CASSQPTSEGGSYNEQFF.